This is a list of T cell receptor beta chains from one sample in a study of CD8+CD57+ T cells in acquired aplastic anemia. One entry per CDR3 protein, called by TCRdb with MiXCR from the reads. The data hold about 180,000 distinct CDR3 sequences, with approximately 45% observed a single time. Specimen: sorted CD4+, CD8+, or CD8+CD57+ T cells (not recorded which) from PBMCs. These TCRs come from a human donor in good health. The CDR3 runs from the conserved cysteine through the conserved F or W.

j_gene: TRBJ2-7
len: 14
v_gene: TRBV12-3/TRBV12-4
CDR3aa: CASSWTTGLYEQYF

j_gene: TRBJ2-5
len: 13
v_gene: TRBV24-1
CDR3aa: CATSDHTGRPQYF

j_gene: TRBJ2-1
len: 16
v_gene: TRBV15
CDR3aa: CATSPNPGQGTSEQFF

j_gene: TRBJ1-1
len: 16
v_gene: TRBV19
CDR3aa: CASSPMGQGPYTEAFF

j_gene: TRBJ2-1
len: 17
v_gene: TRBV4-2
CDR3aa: CASSQGTSGTLLGEQFF

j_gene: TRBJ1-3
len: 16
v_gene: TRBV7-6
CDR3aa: CASSFDVPASGNTIYF

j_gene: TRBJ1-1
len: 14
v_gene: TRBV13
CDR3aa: CASSLRKGFTEAFF

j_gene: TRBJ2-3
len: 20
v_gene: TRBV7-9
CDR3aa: CASSDPLGLTSGRSTDTQYF

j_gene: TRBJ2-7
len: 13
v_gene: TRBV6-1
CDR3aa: CASRTPHTYEQYF

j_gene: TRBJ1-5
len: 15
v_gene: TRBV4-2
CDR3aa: CASSQGTGENQPQHF

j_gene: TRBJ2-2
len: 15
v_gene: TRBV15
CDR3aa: CATSRDRQPTRELFF

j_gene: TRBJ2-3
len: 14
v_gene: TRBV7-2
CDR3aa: CASSFTSGGDTQYF

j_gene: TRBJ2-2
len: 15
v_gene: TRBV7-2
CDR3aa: CASSRSGGDTGELFF

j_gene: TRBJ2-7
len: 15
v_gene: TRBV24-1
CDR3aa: CATSEGGLGNYEQYF

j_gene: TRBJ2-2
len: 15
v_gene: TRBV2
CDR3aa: CASSDWTSGSGELFF

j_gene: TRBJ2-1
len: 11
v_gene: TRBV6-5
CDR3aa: CASSYFGEQFF

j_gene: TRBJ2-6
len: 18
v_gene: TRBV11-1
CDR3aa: CASSPSGGAPSGANVLTF